The 13 T cell receptor beta chains below come from one sample, sequenced in a study of cytomegalovirus exposure and HLA in healthy donors. Use of 60 Vbeta and 13 Jbeta primers characterized the PCR. Here immunoSEQ multiplex PCR was the method, and the copy in TCRdb shows in-frame clones only, minus some. Among 100,000 to 150,000 clones listed, around 83% were seen once. Source material: PBMCs. The receptors derive from a girl aged 2 to 10 in good health and CMV-seronegative.

The chain uses TRBV7-8 and TRBJ1-1; 7 bases agree with TRBD1. After removal of 6 bases from V and 8 bases from J, the junction contained 15 bases not matched to a gene. Germline V gives CDR1 SGHVS, CDR2 FQNEAQ. This CDR3 is 15 amino acids long. CDR3 DNA sequence: TGTGCCAGCAGAGCTTGGGACAGAGGCCAGGGGGAAGCTTTCTTT. Translated, it gives CASRAWDRGQGEAFF. Together with reference TRBV7-8 and TRBJ1-1, the CDR3 gives the full variable domain: GAGVSQSPRYKVAKRGQDVALRCDPISGHVSLFWYQQALGQGPEFLTYFQNEAQLDKSGLPSDRFFAERPEGSVSTLKIQRTQQEDSAVYLCASRAWDRGQGEAFFGQGTRLTVV.

The chain combines TRBV25-1 with TRBJ2-7; maybe TRBD1 (6 bases). With 8 bases removed from V and 2 bases from J, the gap between germline ends came to 19 bases. The CDR3 consists of 15 residues. In germline, CDR1 is MGHDK, CDR2 SYGVNS. This CDR3 reads CASSETGATTYEQYF. CDR3 DNA sequence: TGTGCCAGCTCAGAGACAGGCGCGACTACCTACGAGCAGTACTTC.

This rearrangement joins TRBV29-1 to TRBJ1-1, with TRBD1 matching over 10 bases. With V trimmed by 5 bases and J by 8 bases, 8 bases remained unmatched. This CDR3 comprises 13 residues. Germline V gene lookup returns CDR1 SQVTM and CDR2 ANQGSEA. CDR3 DNA: TGCAGCGTTATTCGGACAGGGGGAACGGAAGCTTTCTTT. This encodes CSVIRTGGTEAFF.

The V call is TRBV15, the J call TRBJ2-1; 13 positions agree with TRBD2. CDR3 size: 17 residues. Trimming took 5 bases from V and 8 from J; bases not matched to a gene: 12. Germline V gene sequence: CDR1 LNHNV, CDR2 YYDKDF (reference sequence). The CDR3 sequence: CATSGLLTSGGADEQFF. The CDR3 DNA reads as TGTGCCACCAGCGGCCTTTTAACTAGCGGGGGGGCGGATGAGCAGTTCTTC. Supplemented by reference TRBV15 and TRBJ2-1, the full variable domain reads DAMVIQNPRYQVTQFGKPVTLSCSQTLNHNVMYWYQQKSSQAPKLLFHYYDKDFNNEADTPDNFQSRRPNTSFCFLDIRSPGLGDTAMYLCATSGLLTSGGADEQFFGPGTRLTVL.

The chain is built from TRBV7-8 and TRBJ2-4; 13 nucleotides match TRBD2. There are 16 residues in the CDR3. The V and J ends lost 7 bases and 1 base, in that order; junction bases with no gene match: 4. Germline V gene data show CDR1 as SGHVS and CDR2 as FQNEAQ. The DNA for the CDR3 is TGTGCCAGCACAGGACTAGCGGGAGCGGCCAAAAACATTCAGTACTTC. Translated, it gives CASTGLAGAAKNIQYF.

V and J are TRBV13 and TRBJ2-3, with 12 nucleotides matching TRBD2. The CDR3 covers 14 residues. Germline lookup yields CDR1 PRHDT and CDR2 FYEKMQ (reference sequence). The junction had 3 bases not matched to a gene; V was cut back by 5 bases and J by 6 bases. The CDR3 coding sequence is TGTGCCAGCAGCCACGGACTAGCGGGGGATACGCAGTATTTT. Encoded protein: CASSHGLAGDTQYF.

In DNA, the CDR3 is TGTGCCAGCAGTGAAGTGGCAAACTATGGCTACACCTTC. This codes for CASSEVANYGYTF. The chain links TRBV2 to TRBJ1-2; D is unclear. Per the germline V gene, CDR1 is SNHLY and CDR2 is FYNNEI. V was cut by 1 base and J by 2 bases, with 5 bases left in between. The CDR3 loop spans 13 amino acids.

The rearrangement links TRBV2 to TRBJ2-2; D is possibly TRBD1 (6 bases). Germline CDR1 is SNHLY and CDR2 is FYNNEI. Trimming stripped 5 bases from V and 1 base from J, with 11 bases between. The CDR3 sequence is 15 residues long. CDR3 protein: CASSSDRWNTGELFF. The CDR3 DNA is TGTGCCAGCAGTAGCGACAGGTGGAACACCGGGGAGCTGTTTTTT.

The V and J genes are TRBV4-1 and TRBJ2-1; TRBD2 matches at 10 bases. V lost 6 bases and J lost 7; bases outside the gene matches: 9. Germline V gives CDR1 MGHRA, CDR2 YSYEKL. The CDR3 is made up of 15 amino acids. As DNA, the CDR3 is TGCGCCAGCAGTCTGATAGCGGGGGGCGGAAATGAGCAGTTCTTC. It is translated as CASSLIAGGGNEQFF.

The DNA for the CDR3 is TGTGCCAGCAGTTCGGCCGAGGTGGTAGCCGGAGAGCAGTACTTC. Its protein is CASSSAEVVAGEQYF. This chain joins TRBV25-1 and TRBJ2-7; D is ambiguous. The CDR3 has 15 amino acids. V was clipped by 5 bases and J by 7 bases, with 21 bases between them. Germline V gene sequence: CDR1 MGHDK, CDR2 SYGVNS.

The chain links TRBV4-1 to TRBJ1-4, with D tentatively TRBD1 (5 bases). V was shortened by 0 bases and J by 0 bases, with 17 bases between the two germline ends. The CDR3 is made up of 19 amino acids. Per germline, CDR1 MGHRA and CDR2 YSYEKL. CDR3: CASSQEPGTGEATNEKLFF. The CDR3 nucleotides are TGCGCCAGCAGCCAAGAACCGGGGACGGGGGAGGCAACTAATGAAAAACTGTTTTTT.

This chain uses TRBV5-8 with TRBJ2-3, with 13 bases identical to TRBD2. CDR1 is SGHTS, CDR2 YDEGEE, per germline. The CDR3 spans 18 residues. Unmatched junction bases numbered 13, after V lost 4 bases and J lost 5 bases. The CDR3 DNA follows: TGTGCCAGCAGCGCGGGACTAGCGGGGAGACGTCAAGGAGATACGCAGTATTTT. Protein sequence: CASSAGLAGRRQGDTQYF. The full variable domain, in which reference TRBV5-8 and TRBJ2-3 provide the parts outside the CDR3, is EAGVTQSPTHLIKTRGQQATLRCSPISGHTSVYWYQQALGLGLQFLLWYDEGEERNRGNFPPRFSGRQFPNYSSELNVNALELEDSALYLCASSAGLAGRRQGDTQYFGPGTRLTVL.

This chain connects TRBV19 to TRBJ2-7, with 9 bases aligning to TRBD1. This CDR3 is built from 15 residues. The V gene's germline CDR1 is LNHDA and CDR2 SQIVND (reference sequence). V lost 8 bases and J lost 3; bases outside the gene matches: 11. The CDR3, as DNA: TGTGCCAGTCAAACGACCGGGACAGGGAGCTACGAGCAGTACTTC. Amino acids: CASQTTGTGSYEQYF.